Sequencing of this TCR beta chain was carried out in a study of cytomegalovirus exposure and HLA in healthy donors. PCR used 60 Vbeta primers and 13 Jbeta primers. This table comes from immunoSEQ multiplex PCR, and its TCRdb copy is limited to in-frame clones, with some not included. This table has about 110,000 clones, approximately 66% appearing once. The germline V gene encodes CDR1 PRHDT and CDR2 FYEKMQ (reference sequence). This CDR3 contains 17 residues. The V and J ends lost 3 bases and 2 bases, in that order; junction bases with no gene match: 13. The specimen sequenced was PBMCs. The source of this sequence is a man aged 35 to 55 in good health and CMV-seropositive. This rearrangement joins TRBV13 to TRBJ2-7, with 7 bases lining up with TRBD2. The CDR3 DNA sequence: TGTGCCAGCAGCTTCGGAGGGTCTAGCGGACTCCCCTACGAGCAGTACTTC. Encoded protein: CASSFGGSSGLPYEQYF. Using reference TRBV13 and TRBJ2-7 for the parts outside the CDR3, the full variable domain is AAGVIQSPRHLIKEKRETATLKCYPIPRHDTVYWYQQGPGQDPQFLISFYEKMQSDKGSIPDRFSAQQFSDYHSELNMSSLELGDSALYFCASSFGGSSGLPYEQYFGPGTRLTVT.